The T cell receptor beta chain described here comes from a study of monozygotic twins with inflammatory bowel disease. Germline V CDR1 and CDR2: DFQATT, SNEGSKA (reference sequence). CDR3 length equals 15 residues. TCRdb derives one entry per CDR3 protein from the 5' RACE reads, leaving out DNA. Seen in this sample are approximately 200,000 distinct CDR3 sequences; the ten most common clones hold around 7.7%. The V gene is TRBV20-1, the J gene TRBJ1-5; the TRBD1 assignment by TCRdb is unverifiable without DNA. The sequence was obtained from a human donor with ulcerative colitis or Crohn's disease, or a healthy co-twin of an affected twin (not recorded which). Sequencing used blood. CDR3 protein: CSARIAGVGNQPQHF.